This T cell receptor beta chain was obtained from a study of control samples from healthy donors and cancer patients. The repertoire was sequenced with immunoSEQ multiplex PCR; TCRdb's copy has only in-frame clones and lacks some. The table has roughly 86,000 clones, about nine tenths seen once. Sequencing was carried out using blood. The TCR sequence derives from a woman aged 18 to 35 in good health.

CDR3 DNA sequence: TGCGCCAGCAGCCAGGTCGGGAATTCACCCCTCCACTTT. Protein: CASSQVGNSPLHF. The chain uses TRBV5-1 and TRBJ1-6; the D is unclear. The V gene lost 4 bases and the J gene lost 7 bases, with 9 bases spanning the gap. CDR1 is SGHRS and CDR2 is YFSETQ in the germline V gene. The CDR3 has 13 amino acids.